A single sample is the source of the 8 T cell receptor beta chains below, sequenced in a study of blood T cell repertoires in COVID-19. Sequenced by immunoSEQ multiplex PCR; TCRdb stores in-frame clones only, minus some. Counted here are about 130,000 clones, about 79% occurring once; the ten biggest clones make up about 40%. The sequenced material came from peripheral blood. Every receptor here comes from a middle-aged man with active or convalescent COVID-19.

This CDR3 reads CSATGYNEQFF. The CDR3 DNA follows: TGCAGCGCGACAGGCTACAATGAGCAGTTCTTC. This chain uses TRBV29-1 with TRBJ2-1, with a possible D match to TRBD1 (6 bases). The CDR3 length is 11 residues. From germline, CDR1 is SQVTM and CDR2 ANQGSEA. V was trimmed by 7 bases and J by 3 bases, leaving 7 bases between them.

V is TRBV3-1 (or the pseudogene TRBV3-2) and J is TRBJ2-7, with TRBD2 as a possible D gene (6 bases). V was clipped by 3 bases and J by 6 bases, with 9 bases between them. Per germline, CDR1 LGHDT and CDR2 YNNKEL (reference sequence). This CDR3 contains 12 residues. In DNA form, the CDR3 reads TGTGCCAGCAGCCACGGGCGGGGCGAGCAGTACTTC. It yields the protein CASSHGRGEQYF.

The gene calls are TRBV18 and TRBJ1-1; 7 positions agree with TRBD1. V dropped 4 bases and J dropped 3; count of bases not matched to a gene: 8. CDR3 length equals 15 residues. Germline lookup yields CDR1 KGHSH and CDR2 LQKENI. The CDR3 loop is CASSLQGEVDTEAFF. In nucleotides, the CDR3 is TGTGCCAGCTCACTTCAGGGGGAGGTGGACACTGAAGCTTTCTTT.

The chain combines TRBV5-6 with TRBJ2-7; a possible D gene is TRBD2 (6 bases). This CDR3 has 12 amino acids. Trimming left V 0 bases short and J 6 bases short, with 7 bases between. Germline lookup yields CDR1 SGHDT and CDR2 YYEEEE. In nucleotides, the CDR3 is TGTGCCAGCAGCTTGGGGGGACTCGAGCAGTACTTC. It specifies CASSLGGLEQYF.

This sequence joins TRBV6-5 and TRBJ2-7; 9 nucleotides match TRBD1. The CDR3 contains 15 residues. Germline trimming cut 6 bases from V and 5 bases from J; bases unmatched to any gene: 11. In germline, CDR1 is MNHEY, CDR2 SVGAGI. Here the CDR3 DNA reads TGTGCCAGCAGAAAGGACAGGGGCGAGGAGAACGAGCAGTACTTC. The encoded protein is CASRKDRGEENEQYF.

V usage is TRBV4-2 and J usage is TRBJ1-4; D gene ambiguous. Germline V gene data show CDR1 as LGHNA and CDR2 as YNFKEQ. Trimming took off 2 bases at V and 8 bases at J, with 18 bases between the two ends. The CDR3 contains 16 residues. The CDR3 nucleotides read TGTGCCAGCAGCCAACGCCCCCCCGGGTTCGGCGAAAAACTGTTTTTT. As protein: CASSQRPPGFGEKLFF.

The gene calls are TRBV6-1 and TRBJ1-5; no definite D call. Germline V CDR1 and CDR2: MNHNS, SASEGT. The V end was cut by 1 base, the J end by 6 bases, with 13 bases between. The CDR3 contains 15 residues. CDR3 amino acids: CASSEEAGHGQPQHF. CDR3 DNA: TGTGCCAGCAGTGAAGAGGCGGGCCACGGTCAGCCCCAGCATTTT.

The CDR3 spells CASSQARTGLEAFF. CDR3 sequence (DNA): TGTGCCAGCAGCCAAGCGCGGACAGGGTTGGAGGCTTTCTTT. The rearrangement uses TRBV3-1 (or the pseudogene TRBV3-2) and TRBJ1-1; 8 positions agree with TRBD1. V lost 1 base to trimming and J lost 11 bases; unmatched junction nucleotides: 9. The CDR3 has 14 residues. CDR1 and CDR2 (germline): LGHDT, YNNKEL (reference sequence).